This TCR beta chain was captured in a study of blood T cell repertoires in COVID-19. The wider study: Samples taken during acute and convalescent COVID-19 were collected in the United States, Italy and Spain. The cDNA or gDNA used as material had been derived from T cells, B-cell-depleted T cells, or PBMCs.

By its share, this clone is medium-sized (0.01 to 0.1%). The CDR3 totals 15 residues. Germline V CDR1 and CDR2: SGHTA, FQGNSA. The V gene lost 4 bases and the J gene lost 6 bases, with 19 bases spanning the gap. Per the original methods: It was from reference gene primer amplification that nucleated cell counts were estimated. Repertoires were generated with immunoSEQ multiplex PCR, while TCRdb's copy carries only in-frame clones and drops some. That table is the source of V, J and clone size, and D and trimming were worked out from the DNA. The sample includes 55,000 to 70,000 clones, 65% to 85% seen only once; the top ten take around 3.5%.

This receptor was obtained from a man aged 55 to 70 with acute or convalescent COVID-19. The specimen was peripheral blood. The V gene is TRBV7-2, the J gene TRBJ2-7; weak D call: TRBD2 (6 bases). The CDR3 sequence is CASSSQSGVSSEQYF. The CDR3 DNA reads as TGTGCCAGCAGCTCCCAATCGGGGGTCTCATCCGAGCAGTACTTC.